The 22 T cell receptor beta chains listed next were all sequenced from one sample in a study of T-cell memory formation after mild COVID-19 (dated by TCRdb to about 2021). Library method: 5' RACE. TCRdb records Illumina NovaSeq 6000 as the sequencer. TCRdb cleaned the public reads at Q25 with fastp, built clones with MiXCR and kept in-frame beta chains. CDR3 protein sequences are deduplicated, and each keeps its most common genes and DNA. In this sample the table shows 350,000 to 500,000 distinct CDR3 sequences, 20% to 25% of which occur a single time. 10% to 15% of the sample is held by the ten biggest clonotypes. The sample was PBMCs or a T cell subset sorted from them (not recorded which). The receptors were sampled from an adult woman who had mild COVID-19 (a few samples of this study predate the infection). The sample titles of this study are shuffled in the database, so cell type and time point are left out; the donor was told from shared clones.

The chain joins TRBV7-3 to TRBJ1-6, with TRBD1 matching 9 bases. Germline CDR1 is SGHTA and CDR2 is FQGTGA. Losses at the gene ends were 5 bases for V and 9 bases for J; bases not matched to a gene: 5. The length of the CDR3 is 14 residues. CDR3 protein: CASSRDRVGSPLHF. The CDR3 DNA reads as TGTGCCAGCAGCCGGGACAGGGTGGGTTCACCCCTCCACTTT.

The gene calls are TRBV2 and TRBJ1-1; possibly TRBD1 for D (6 bases). V dropped 7 bases and J dropped 4 bases, with 16 bases sitting between them. Germline assignment: CDR1 SNHLY and CDR2 FYNNEI. This CDR3 has 14 amino acids. CDR3 sequence reads: CASNALQGFTEAFF. The CDR3 DNA is TGTGCCAGCAACGCATTACAGGGATTCACTGAAGCTTTCTTT.

The rearrangement joins TRBV15 to TRBJ2-5; the D gene could be TRBD1 or TRBD2 (6 bases each). Trimming removed 5 bases at V and 1 base at J, with 17 bases between. CDR1 and CDR2 (germline): LNHNV, YYDKDF (reference sequence). The CDR3 loop spans 16 amino acids. For the CDR3, the DNA is TGTGCCACCAGCTCAGGGGAGGTCTCCCCCCAAGAGACCCAGTACTTC. It specifies CATSSGEVSPQETQYF.

The chain uses TRBV7-9 and TRBJ1-1; TRBD1 agrees at 8 bases. The CDR3 is 15 residues long. The trim removed 4 bases at V and 3 bases at J, leaving 7 bases unmatched. Germline CDR1 is SEHNR and CDR2 is FQNEAQ (reference sequence). Here the CDR3 reads CASSSSGQAHTEAFF. The CDR3 nucleotides read TGTGCCAGCAGCTCCTCGGGACAGGCCCACACTGAAGCTTTCTTT. The whole variable domain, filled in from reference TRBV7-9 and TRBJ1-1, reads DTGVSQNPRHKITKRGQNVTFRCDPISEHNRLYWYRQTLGQGPEFLTYFQNEAQLEKSRLLSDRFSAERPKGSFSTLEIQRTEQGDSAMYLCASSSSGQAHTEAFFGQGTRLTVV.

This clonotype has just a few counts. The chain combines TRBV11-1 with TRBJ2-7; no clear D. Trimming pared 2 bases from V and 2 bases from J, leaving 7 bases between. Germline V gene data show CDR1 as SGHAT and CDR2 as FQDESV (reference sequence). The CDR3 has 13 amino acids. The CDR3 here is CASSLLEAYEQYF. The CDR3 DNA reads as TGTGCCAGCAGCTTACTAGAGGCCTACGAGCAGTACTTC.

The chain combines TRBV5-1 with TRBJ2-7, with D maybe TRBD1 (6 bases). The CDR3 runs 14 residues. The germline V and J ends were trimmed by 4 bases and 6 bases, with 17 bases remaining between them. CDR1 and CDR2 from the germline V gene are SGHRS and YFSETQ. The CDR3 protein is CASSVGPGAGEQYF. CDR3 coding DNA: TGCGCCAGCAGCGTTGGGCCAGGGGCTGGCGAGCAGTACTTC.

This clonotype occurred a few times. This chain uses TRBV6-5 with TRBJ2-7, with TRBD2 matching over 10 bases. The CDR3 has 15 residues. Germline V lookup: CDR1 MNHEY, CDR2 SVGAGI. Losses at the gene ends were 6 bases for V and 3 bases for J; bases not matched to a gene: 8. The CDR3 loop is CASRLALAGSYEQYF. CDR3 nucleotides: TGTGCCAGCAGGCTCGCACTAGCGGGAAGCTACGAGCAGTACTTC.

This clonotype was recorded many times. The chain couples TRBV2 to TRBJ2-7; D is possibly TRBD1 (6 bases). The ends were cut back, 4 bases at V and 3 bases at J, with 10 bases in the middle. The length of the CDR3 is 13 residues. CDR1 is SNHLY and CDR2 is FYNNEI in the germline V gene. CDR3 DNA: TGTGCCAGCAGTGTGGGGACAAGCTACGAGCAGTACTTC. Protein: CASSVGTSYEQYF. Variable domain in full (rest from reference TRBV2 and TRBJ2-7): EPEVTQTPSHQVTQMGQEVILRCVPISNHLYFYWYRQILGQKVEFLVSFYNNEISEKSEIFDDQFSVERPDGSNFTLKIRSTKLEDSAMYFCASSVGTSYEQYFGPGTRLTVT.

CDR3 sequence: CASSEKKLAGASETQYF. For the CDR3, the DNA is TGTGCCAGCAGCGAAAAGAAACTAGCGGGGGCGAGTGAGACCCAGTACTTC. V and J are TRBV7-2 and TRBJ2-5; TRBD2 aligns across 11 bases. The germline CDR1 and CDR2 sequences are SGHTA and FQGNSA. The CDR3 runs to 17 residues. V lost 5 bases to trimming and J lost 5 bases; unmatched junction nucleotides: 13.

This clonotype was picked up one time. The V and J genes are TRBV29-1 and TRBJ2-3; TRBD1 matches 8 bases. CDR3 length: 14 residues. V lost 7 bases, J lost 4 bases, and 10 bases stayed unmatched. Germline lookup yields CDR1 SQVTM and CDR2 ANQGSEA. Here the CDR3 reads CSAYKPGQADTQYF. CDR3 DNA sequence: TGCAGCGCATACAAACCGGGACAGGCAGATACGCAGTATTTT.

This clonotype was counted only a few times. This chain connects TRBV6-5 to TRBJ2-3; D not resolved. The CDR3 spans 16 residues. V lost 0 bases, J lost 6 bases, and 16 bases lay in between. CDR1 and CDR2 from the germline V gene are MNHEY and SVGAGI. The CDR3 sequence: CASSYSATNTGDTQYF. The CDR3 nucleotides are TGTGCCAGCAGTTACTCGGCGACGAACACCGGGGATACGCAGTATTTT.

The V call is TRBV20-1, the J call TRBJ2-5, with TRBD2 as a possible D gene (5 bases). Per the germline V gene, CDR1 is DFQATT and CDR2 is SNEGSKA (reference sequence). With 4 bases removed from V and 7 bases from J, the gap between germline ends came to 13 bases. This CDR3 is 12 amino acids long. The CDR3 region is CSATKDGGTQYF. The CDR3 DNA reads as TGCAGTGCTACTAAGGACGGAGGGACCCAGTACTTC.

The rearrangement joins TRBV6-5 to TRBJ2-7; D unclear. Trimming took off 0 bases at V and 0 bases at J, with 9 bases between the two ends. Germline V gene sequence: CDR1 MNHEY, CDR2 SVGAGI. This CDR3 comprises 15 residues. As DNA, the CDR3 is TGTGCCAGCAGTTACTCGGGCAGGCGCTCCTACGAGCAGTACTTC. Its translation is CASSYSGRRSYEQYF.

This clonotype was recorded a few times. V is TRBV2 and J is TRBJ2-2, with 9 bases that match TRBD1. Germline V gene data show CDR1 as SNHLY and CDR2 as FYNNEI. The CDR3 is 16 residues long. Trimming took 5 bases from V and 1 from J; bases not matched to a gene: 5. Here the CDR3 DNA reads TGTGCCAGCAGTACACCGGGACAGGGGAACACCGGGGAGCTGTTTTTT. Translating gives CASSTPGQGNTGELFF.

The chain's CDR3 is CSAPRAGGPEAKNIQYF. The CDR3 bases are TGCAGTGCTCCGAGAGCGGGAGGGCCGGAAGCCAAAAACATTCAGTACTTC. V gene TRBV20-1 combines with J gene TRBJ2-4, with 10 bases lining up with TRBD2. The germline gives CDR1 DFQATT, CDR2 SNEGSKA (reference sequence). This CDR3 is 17 amino acids long. The trim removed 5 bases at V and 0 bases at J, leaving 10 bases unmatched.

The chain carries TRBV7-9 and TRBJ2-3; D is possibly TRBD2 (8 bases). Trimming stripped 5 bases from V and 9 bases from J, with 30 bases between. The CDR3 length is 18 residues. Per the germline V gene, CDR1 is SEHNR and CDR2 is FQNEAQ (reference sequence). CDR3 protein: CASSPPGGGWLALETQYF. The DNA for the CDR3 is TGTGCCAGCAGCCCCCCGGGAGGGGGCTGGCTAGCTCTGGAGACGCAGTATTTT.

The chain has TRBV28 and TRBJ2-7; either TRBD1 or TRBD2 may fit D (5 bases each). Germline lookup yields CDR1 MDHEN and CDR2 SYDVKM. The CDR3 consists of 15 residues. V dropped 6 bases and J dropped 0 bases, with 15 bases sitting between them. The CDR3 DNA sequence: TGTGCCAGCAGAAAGCCCAGGGAGTTCTCCTACGAGCAGTACTTC. Translated, it gives CASRKPREFSYEQYF. The entire variable domain, with the rest obtained from reference TRBV28 and TRBJ2-7, is as follows: DVKVTQSSRYLVKRTGEKVFLECVQDMDHENMFWYRQDPGLGLRLIYFSYDVKMKEKGDIPEGYSVSREKKERFSLILESASTNQTSMYLCASRKPREFSYEQYFGPGTRLTVT.

The rearrangement uses TRBV29-1 and TRBJ2-2; 7 positions agree with TRBD1. The germline V gene has CDR1 SQVTM and CDR2 ANQGSEA. Trimming cost V 7 bases and J 0 bases; bases outside gene matches: 8. The CDR3 consists of 15 residues. CDR3 region: CSAATGTANTGELFF. The CDR3 DNA follows: TGCAGCGCCGCTACCGGGACAGCGAACACCGGGGAGCTGTTTTTT.

The chain has TRBV7-2 and TRBJ1-3; possibly TRBD1 for D (5 bases). CDR1 and CDR2 from the germline V gene are SGHTA and FQGNSA. The CDR3 has 15 residues. The V end lost 6 bases, the J end lost 4 bases, and 16 bases lay between the germline ends. The CDR3 protein is CASSDTGTTGNTIYF. In nucleotides, the CDR3 is TGTGCCAGCAGTGATACCGGGACGACAGGAAACACCATATATTTT.

The gene calls are TRBV7-8 and TRBJ2-1; possible D gene TRBD2, 6 bases. This CDR3 has 16 amino acids. Trimming shortened V by 4 bases and J by 9 bases, and 22 bases separated the two germline ends. The V gene's germline CDR1 is SGHVS and CDR2 FQNEAQ. For the CDR3, the DNA is TGTGCCAGCAGCTCGTACTACCGCGGGACCTCGTTTGAGCAGTTCTTC. It encodes CASSSYYRGTSFEQFF.

This chain uses TRBV12-3 or TRBV12-4 with TRBJ2-1; possible D gene TRBD1, 6 bases. This CDR3 spans 14 amino acids. V lost 4 bases to trimming and J lost 9 bases, with 16 bases between them. The CDR3 protein is CASSSTGGGSEQFF. In DNA form, the CDR3 reads TGTGCCAGCAGTTCGACTGGGGGCGGCAGTGAGCAGTTCTTC.

As DNA, the CDR3 is TGTGCCTGGAGTGTACCCCCAACTAGCGTCCTGGGAGATACGCAGTATTTT. Amino acid sequence: CAWSVPPTSVLGDTQYF. The chain is built from TRBV30 and TRBJ2-3, with TRBD2 identical over 7 bases. Losses at the gene ends were 0 bases for V and 5 bases for J; bases not matched to a gene: 14. Germline V gene lookup returns CDR1 GTSNPN and CDR2 SVGIG (reference sequence). The CDR3 is 17 amino acids. Complete variable domain (other parts from reference TRBV30 and TRBJ2-3): SQTIHQWPATLVQPVGSPLSLECTVEGTSNPNLYWYRQAAGRGLQLLFYSVGIGQISSEVPQNLSASRPQDRQFILSSKKLLLSDSGFYLCAWSVPPTSVLGDTQYFGPGTRLTVL.